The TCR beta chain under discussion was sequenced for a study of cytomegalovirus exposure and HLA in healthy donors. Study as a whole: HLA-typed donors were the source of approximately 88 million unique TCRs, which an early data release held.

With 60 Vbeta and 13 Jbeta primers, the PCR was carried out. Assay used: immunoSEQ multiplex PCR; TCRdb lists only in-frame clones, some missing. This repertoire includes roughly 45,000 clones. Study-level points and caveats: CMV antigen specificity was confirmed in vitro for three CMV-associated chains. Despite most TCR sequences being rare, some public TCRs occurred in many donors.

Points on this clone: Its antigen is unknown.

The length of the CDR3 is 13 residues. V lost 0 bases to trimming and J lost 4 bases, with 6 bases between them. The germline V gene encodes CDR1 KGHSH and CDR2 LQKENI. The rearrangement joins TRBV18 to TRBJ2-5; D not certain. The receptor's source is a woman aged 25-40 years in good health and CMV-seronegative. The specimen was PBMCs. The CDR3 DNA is TGTGCCAGCTCACCACCCAGTCGAGAGACCCAGTACTTC. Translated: CASSPPSRETQYF. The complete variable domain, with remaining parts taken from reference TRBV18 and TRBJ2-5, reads NAGVMQNPRHLVRRRGQEARLRCSPMKGHSHVYWYRQLPEEGLKFMVYLQKENIIDESGMPKERFSAEFPKEGPSILRIQQVVRGDSAAYFCASSPPSRETQYFGPGTRLLVL.